Listed here are 16 T cell receptor beta chains from one sample, sequenced in a study of cytomegalovirus exposure and HLA in healthy donors. Data came from immunoSEQ multiplex PCR; TCRdb stores just in-frame clones and leaves some out. This table holds about 130,000 clones, roughly 90% found once. Sequences were obtained from PBMCs. These receptors all stem from a man younger than 45 in good health and CMV-seronegative.

This chain connects TRBV2 to TRBJ2-2, with D perhaps TRBD2 (5 bases). Trimming cost V 3 bases and J 6 bases, with 8 bases left between them. Germline values: CDR1 SNHLY, CDR2 FYNNEI. CDR3 length: 13 residues. The CDR3 DNA reads as TGTGCCAGCAGTGACCGGGATCCCGGGGAGCTGTTTTTT. Protein product: CASSDRDPGELFF.

V and J are TRBV6-1 and TRBJ1-5; 8 bases are shared with TRBD1. The V and J ends lost 2 bases and 4 bases, in that order; junction bases with no gene match: 10. The CDR3 sequence is 17 residues long. CDR1 is MNHNS, CDR2 SASEGT, per germline. The CDR3, as DNA: TGTGCCAGCAGTGAATTGGGCAGGGGGCCGGGGAATCAGCCCCAGCATTTT. Amino acids: CASSELGRGPGNQPQHF.

The CDR3 here is CASSMGGLAASYEQYF. DNA for the CDR3: TGCGCCAGCAGCATGGGGGGACTAGCGGCTTCCTACGAGCAGTACTTC. The chain links TRBV5-1 to TRBJ2-7; 11 bases line up with TRBD2. This CDR3 has 16 residues. V lost 4 bases to trimming and J lost 1 base; unmatched junction nucleotides: 7. Germline V gene sequence: CDR1 SGHRS, CDR2 YFSETQ.

This sequence joins TRBV19 and TRBJ1-1; D may be TRBD1 (5 bases). The CDR3 contains 15 residues. V was shortened by 7 bases and J by 6 bases, with 21 bases between the two germline ends. Germline loops: CDR1 LNHDA, CDR2 SQIVND (reference sequence). Here the CDR3 DNA reads TGTGCCAGTAATGGGGGGGGAACTGGGAATCCTGAAGCTTTCTTT. It yields the protein CASNGGGTGNPEAFF.

This chain links TRBV19 with TRBJ1-5; D perhaps matches TRBD1 (6 bases). This CDR3 is 15 amino acids long. Trimming took 4 bases from V and 3 from J, leaving 13 bases between them. Looked up from germline, CDR1 is LNHDA and CDR2 is SQIVND (reference sequence). The CDR3, as DNA: TGTGCCAGTAGTACCTCCCGGGGGGCCAATCAGCCCCAGCATTTT. As protein: CASSTSRGANQPQHF.

The V gene is TRBV11-2, the J gene TRBJ1-1, with TRBD1 matching over 7 bases. The CDR3 consists of 13 residues. Germline V gene sequence: CDR1 SGHAT, CDR2 FQNNGV. V lost 5 bases to trimming and J lost 4 bases; unmatched junction nucleotides: 4. This CDR3 is CASSRTGATEAFF. Here the CDR3 DNA reads TGTGCCAGCAGCCGAACAGGGGCCACTGAAGCTTTCTTT.

The J gene is TRBJ1-2, the V gene TRBV7-6, with 9 bases aligning to TRBD1. This CDR3 region has 15 residues. J was trimmed by 8 bases and V by 2 bases; bases with no gene match: 9. Germline values: CDR1 SGHVS, CDR2 FNYEAQ. This CDR3 reads CASSLSGTGLGGYTF. The CDR3 coding sequence is TGTGCCAGCAGCTTATCCGGGACAGGGCTAGGAGGCTACACCTTC.

The chain couples TRBV6-4 to TRBJ2-2; 8 bases match TRBD2. Trimming removed 5 bases from V and 4 bases from J; junction bases left unmatched: 0. Germline-derived CDR1 and CDR2 are MRHNA and SNTAGT. The CDR3 contains 13 residues. The CDR3 sequence is CASSSGSTGELFF. As DNA, the CDR3 is TGTGCCAGCAGTAGCGGGAGCACCGGGGAGCTGTTTTTT.

The gene calls are TRBV7-3 and TRBJ2-5, with no clear D. CDR3 length: 12 amino acids. V lost 3 bases, J lost 5 bases, and 7 bases lay in between. Germline V gene lookup returns CDR1 SGHTA and CDR2 FQGTGA. CDR3 sequence: CASSLAGETQYF. The CDR3 DNA is TGTGCCAGCAGCTTGGCCGGGGAGACCCAGTACTTC.

This chain joins TRBV5-4 and TRBJ2-3, with 7 bases lining up with TRBD1. Germline V gives CDR1 SGHNT, CDR2 YYREEE (reference sequence). The CDR3 contains 13 residues. V trimming: 3 bases; J trimming: 4 bases; junction bases outside the gene matches: 2. The CDR3 loop is CASSSGTADTQYF. The CDR3, as DNA: TGTGCCAGCAGCTCAGGGACAGCAGATACGCAGTATTTT.

The V call is TRBV5-1, the J call TRBJ2-7, with 7 bases aligning to TRBD2. In germline, CDR1 is SGHRS, CDR2 YFSETQ. This CDR3 comprises 18 residues. V gave up 1 base and J gave up 6 bases; unmatched junction bases: 19. The CDR3 loop is CASSLFIGLAAPTTEQYF. The CDR3 DNA is TGCGCCAGCAGCTTGTTTATTGGTCTAGCGGCACCAACAACCGAGCAGTACTTC.

The chain links TRBV7-8 to TRBJ2-6, with 13 bases fitting TRBD2. The CDR3 runs to 20 residues. V was clipped by 0 bases and J by 2 bases; unmatched bases: 7. Germline-derived CDR1 and CDR2 are SGHVS and FQNEAQ. The CDR3 is CASSLARGLAGEPGANVLTF. For the CDR3, the DNA is TGTGCCAGCAGCTTAGCCCGAGGACTAGCGGGAGAACCTGGGGCCAACGTCCTGACTTTC.

A single count supports this clone. The chain is built from TRBV27 and TRBJ1-5; tentative D call: TRBD1 (6 bases). The V gene's germline CDR1 is MNHEY and CDR2 SMNVEV (reference sequence). V lost 4 bases and J lost 7, with 20 bases in between. CDR3 length: 16 amino acids. This CDR3 reads CASSSYRDTSKQPQHF. For the CDR3, the DNA is TGTGCCAGCAGTTCATACCGGGACACTTCAAAGCAGCCCCAGCATTTT.

The V call is TRBV2, the J call TRBJ2-2; D is perhaps TRBD1 (6 bases). The CDR3 covers 14 residues. The germline CDR1 and CDR2 sequences are SNHLY and FYNNEI. V was trimmed by 8 bases and J by 1 base, leaving 11 bases between them. CDR3 in amino acids: CASYRVLNTGELFF. DNA for the CDR3: TGTGCCAGCTACAGGGTTTTGAACACCGGGGAGCTGTTTTTT.

The gene calls are TRBV15 and TRBJ2-3; a weak D match, TRBD2 (5 bases). Trimming removed 7 bases from V and 3 bases from J, with 20 bases in between. Germline CDR1 LNHNV, CDR2 YYDKDF (reference sequence). The CDR3 is made up of 16 amino acids. Here the CDR3 reads CATTDYIGRRTDTQYF. CDR3 coding DNA: TGTGCCACCACAGACTACATAGGCAGGAGAACAGATACGCAGTATTTT. Complete variable domain (other parts from reference TRBV15 and TRBJ2-3): DAMVIQNPRYQVTQFGKPVTLSCSQTLNHNVMYWYQQKSSQAPKLLFHYYDKDFNNEADTPDNFQSRRPNTSFCFLDIRSPGLGDTAMYLCATTDYIGRRTDTQYFGPGTRLTVL.

The chain has TRBV5-1 and TRBJ1-2; D not resolved. In germline, CDR1 is SGHRS, CDR2 YFSETQ. The V end lost 0 bases, the J end lost 9 bases, and 24 bases lay between the germline ends. The CDR3 has 17 residues. The CDR3 region is CASSLDGGAEWGQSYTF. The CDR3 coding sequence is TGCGCCAGCAGCTTGGATGGAGGTGCAGAGTGGGGTCAAAGCTACACCTTC.